The 14 T cell receptor beta chains below were found in one sample sequenced in a study of PD-1 blockade in classical Hodgkin lymphoma. Time point in this sample: cycle 4 day 1 (C4D1), after five to seven weeks of nivolumab. Each and every patient relapsed after autologous stem cell transplantation, and patients got differing brentuximab vedotin exposure. The table came from immunoSEQ multiplex PCR; TCRdb's copy has only in-frame clones and leaves some out. The table lists roughly 100,000 clones, roughly 89% of them singletons. Sample: peripheral blood mononuclear cells (PBMCs), taken before the fourth cycle of nivolumab. All receptors come from a human donor with classical Hodgkin lymphoma.

The chain has TRBV7-2 and TRBJ1-1; D not resolved. Germline V lookup: CDR1 SGHTA, CDR2 FQGNSA. The CDR3 totals 15 residues. V lost 1 base to trimming and J lost 11 bases, with 20 bases between them. The CDR3 loop is CASSLEGGPLRHAFF. The CDR3 region has the DNA TGTGCCAGCAGCTTAGAAGGTGGGCCGCTACGGCACGCTTTCTTT.

CDR3 nucleotide sequence: TGTGCCACCCAAGACTACAGGATTAATCAGCCCCAGCATTTT. Its protein is CATQDYRINQPQHF. The chain links TRBV19 to TRBJ1-5, with D possibly being TRBD1 (5 bases). The V end lost 10 bases, the J end lost 4 bases, and 17 bases lay between the germline ends. Germline CDR1 LNHDA, CDR2 SQIVND (reference sequence). This CDR3 is 14 amino acids long.

This clone was seen once. This chain links TRBV27 with TRBJ2-2; the match to TRBD1 covers 9 bases. The CDR3 loop spans 14 amino acids. Germline CDR1 and CDR2: MNHEY and SMNVEV (reference sequence). The V gene end was trimmed by 6 bases and the J gene end by 7 bases; junction bases not matched to a gene: 6. The CDR3 coding sequence is TGTGCCAGCAGGTACAGGGGGCGAGGCGGGGAGCTGTTTTTT. Protein sequence: CASRYRGRGGELFF.

V and J are TRBV5-1 and TRBJ2-1; no reliable D call. CDR1 and CDR2 (germline): SGHRS, YFSETQ. The V end lost 0 bases, the J end lost 3 bases, and 7 bases lay between the germline ends. The CDR3 has 14 residues. The CDR3 is CASSLDYFYNEQFF. The DNA for the CDR3 is TGCGCCAGCAGCTTGGACTACTTCTACAATGAGCAGTTCTTC.

The chain combines TRBV28 with TRBJ2-7; D perhaps matches TRBD2 (6 bases). The CDR3 consists of 14 residues. V lost 5 bases and J lost 3, with 14 bases in between. Looked up from germline, CDR1 is MDHEN and CDR2 is SYDVKM. CDR3: CASSPPGTYYEQYF. In nucleotides, the CDR3 is TGTGCCAGCAGTCCACCCGGGACTTACTACGAGCAGTACTTC. The full variable domain, rest sourced from reference TRBV28 and TRBJ2-7, is DVKVTQSSRYLVKRTGEKVFLECVQDMDHENMFWYRQDPGLGLRLIYFSYDVKMKEKGDIPEGYSVSREKKERFSLILESASTNQTSMYLCASSPPGTYYEQYFGPGTRLTVT.

This clone occurred once. This chain uses TRBV10-1 with TRBJ2-5; weak D call: TRBD1 (5 bases). The CDR3 is 13 amino acids. V was clipped by 4 bases and J by 1 base, with 7 bases between them. CDR1 and CDR2 (germline): WNHNN, SYGVQD (reference sequence). The CDR3 DNA is TGCGCCAGCAGTGGACAGATCCAAGAGACCCAGTACTTC. Protein sequence: CASSGQIQETQYF.

The V call is TRBV9, the J call TRBJ2-5; 8 bases align to TRBD1. V lost 0 bases, J lost 4 bases, and 8 bases stayed unmatched. Germline V CDR1 and CDR2: SGDLS, YYNGEE. The CDR3 sequence is 16 residues long. The CDR3 DNA reads TGTGCCAGCAGCGTAGGGGCAGGGGGCACCGCAGAGACCCAGTACTTC. It codes for CASSVGAGGTAETQYF. Full variable domain (outside the CDR3, taken from reference TRBV9 and TRBJ2-5): DSGVTQTPKHLITATGQRVTLRCSPRSGDLSVYWYQQSLDQGLQFLIQYYNGEERAKGNILERFSAQQFPDLHSELNLSSLELGDSALYFCASSVGAGGTAETQYFGPGTRLLVL.

The chain combines TRBV11-2 with TRBJ1-1; D is ambiguous. The CDR3 is 12 amino acids. Trimming pared 3 bases from V and 3 bases from J, leaving 5 bases between. The germline gives CDR1 SGHAT, CDR2 FQNNGV. The CDR3 loop is CASSFLDTEAFF. The CDR3 region has the DNA TGTGCCAGCAGCTTTTTGGACACTGAAGCTTTCTTT.

The table lists this clone with a few counts. The chain combines TRBV7-9 with TRBJ2-1; tentatively, D is TRBD2 (5 bases). With 3 bases removed from V and 1 base from J, the gap between germline ends came to 7 bases. This CDR3 is built from 14 residues. CDR1 and CDR2 (germline): SEHNR, FQNEAQ (reference sequence). DNA of the CDR3: TGTGCCAGCAGCTTGGACTGGTCCTACAATGAGCAGTTCTTC. Translated: CASSLDWSYNEQFF.

The V gene is TRBV2, the J gene TRBJ1-1; TRBD1 is a possible D gene (5 bases). This CDR3 is 15 amino acids long. The V gene's germline CDR1 is SNHLY and CDR2 FYNNEI. Trimming left V 6 bases short and J 4 bases short, with 18 bases between. As DNA, the CDR3 is TGTGCCAGCAGGATAGATCAGGGTTTTGGCACTGAAGCTTTCTTT. Translating it yields CASRIDQGFGTEAFF.

The CDR3 sequence: CASRQRSTDTQYF. The CDR3 DNA sequence: TGTGCCAGCCGGCAGCGGAGCACAGATACGCAGTATTTT. The chain carries TRBV2 and TRBJ2-3; the D gene is possibly TRBD2 (5 bases). CDR1 and CDR2 (germline): SNHLY, FYNNEI. Trimming pared 8 bases from V and 0 bases from J, leaving 9 bases between. The CDR3 runs to 13 residues. Complete variable domain (other parts from reference TRBV2 and TRBJ2-3): EPEVTQTPSHQVTQMGQEVILRCVPISNHLYFYWYRQILGQKVEFLVSFYNNEISEKSEIFDDQFSVERPDGSNFTLKIRSTKLEDSAMYFCASRQRSTDTQYFGPGTRLTVL.

The gene calls are TRBV7-2 and TRBJ2-6; D may be TRBD1 (6 bases). This CDR3 is built from 16 residues. The germline V gene encodes CDR1 SGHTA and CDR2 FQGNSA. Trimming cost V 5 bases and J 0 bases, with 11 bases left between them. The CDR3 loop reads CASSVTQGSGANVLTF. In DNA, the CDR3 is TGTGCCAGCAGCGTAACACAGGGCTCTGGGGCCAACGTCCTGACTTTC.

This clone showed up just once. This sequence joins TRBV11-2 and TRBJ2-7, with D perhaps TRBD2 (6 bases). CDR3 length equals 15 residues. Germline V CDR1 and CDR2: SGHAT, FQNNGV. The V end lost 0 bases, the J end lost 2 bases, and 11 bases lay between the germline ends. The CDR3 nucleotides read TGTGCCAGCAGCTTAGATGCGGGGCCACCCTACGAGCAGTACTTC. Its protein product is CASSLDAGPPYEQYF.

A few counts support this clone. The chain uses TRBV27 and TRBJ2-1; D remains unclear. The CDR3 consists of 13 residues. CDR1 and CDR2 (germline): MNHEY, SMNVEV (reference sequence). Trimming stripped 6 bases from V and 14 bases from J, with 20 bases between. The chain's CDR3 is CASRSGPTKREFF. The DNA of the CDR3 is TGTGCCAGCAGATCCGGGCCTACCAAACGGGAGTTCTTC.